This passage covers 19 T cell receptor beta chains from one sample sequenced in a study of cytomegalovirus exposure and HLA in healthy donors. The PCR employed 60 Vbeta primers together with 13 Jbeta primers. Profiled with immunoSEQ multiplex PCR; TCRdb holds only in-frame clones, not every one. The top ten clones hold around 4.7% of a sample with approximately 170,000 clones, roughly 74% of them seen once. Sequencing was carried out using PBMCs. The receptors shown here come from a male donor in good health and CMV-seronegative.

This chain joins TRBV9 and TRBJ2-2; tentatively, D is TRBD1 (5 bases). Germline-derived CDR1 and CDR2 are SGDLS and YYNGEE. The CDR3 is 14 amino acids. Between the trimmed V and J ends, which lost 1 base and 4 bases, there was a span of 8 bases. The CDR3 protein is CASSVPDSTGELFF. CDR3 nucleotides: TGTGCCAGCAGCGTACCCGACAGCACCGGGGAGCTGTTTTTT.

The chain recombines TRBV7-3 with TRBJ2-5; D ambiguous. CDR3 length equals 14 residues. Germline V gene data show CDR1 as SGHTA and CDR2 as FQGTGA. Trimming took off 0 bases at V and 0 bases at J, with 5 bases between the two ends. Here the CDR3 reads CASSLTGNQETQYF. In nucleotides, the CDR3 is TGTGCCAGCAGCTTAACCGGTAACCAAGAGACCCAGTACTTC.

In its sample, this clone was seen a few times. In DNA form, the CDR3 reads TGTGCCAGCAGCCTTAACAGGGGTCCAGCTTTCTTT. It codes for CASSLNRGPAFF. The chain carries TRBV7-2 and TRBJ1-1; 7 bases are shared with TRBD1. Germline loops: CDR1 SGHTA, CDR2 FQGNSA. The CDR3 has 12 amino acids. Losses at the gene ends were 5 bases for V and 10 bases for J; bases not matched to a gene: 7.

The chain employs TRBV5-1 and TRBJ2-1, with TRBD2 matching 8 bases. Germline trimming cut 4 bases from V and 9 bases from J; bases unmatched to any gene: 9. The germline gives CDR1 SGHRS, CDR2 YFSETQ. This CDR3 spans 14 amino acids. CDR3 amino acids: CASSLSGGAGEQFF. As DNA, the CDR3 is TGCGCCAGCAGCCTTTCCGGGGGGGCCGGTGAGCAGTTCTTC.

This sequence joins TRBV10-3 and TRBJ2-3; 7 positions match TRBD2. Unmatched junction bases numbered 10, after V lost 2 bases and J lost 5 bases. Per germline, CDR1 ENHRY and CDR2 SYGVKD. CDR3 size: 16 residues. CDR3 sequence: CAISEPRGLVGDTQYF. The CDR3 DNA reads as TGTGCCATCAGTGAGCCTCGTGGACTAGTCGGAGATACGCAGTATTTT.

About this clone itself: One end of the junction fails to match germline, which may point to a read error. The chain carries TRBV29-1 and TRBJ2-3; D may be TRBD1 (5 bases). Germline V gene sequence: CDR1 SQVTM, CDR2 ANQGSEA. This CDR3 comprises 13 residues. The CDR3 sequence: CSVDGQGTNTQYF. CDR3 coding DNA: TGCAGCGTTGACGGCCAGGGCACAAATACGCAGTATTTT.

The gene calls are TRBV9 and TRBJ2-5, with a possible D match to TRBD1 (5 bases). The CDR3 is made up of 14 amino acids. V lost 0 bases and J lost 5, with 11 bases in between. CDR1 is SGDLS, CDR2 YYNGEE, per germline. CDR3 coding DNA: TGTGCCAGCAGCGTAGGGGGCGCACGGGAGACCCAGTACTTC. Protein: CASSVGGARETQYF.

The V call is TRBV19, the J call TRBJ2-7, with 13 nucleotides matching TRBD2. Germline trimming cut 5 bases from V and 3 bases from J; bases unmatched to any gene: 7. The germline gives CDR1 LNHDA, CDR2 SQIVND (reference sequence). The CDR3 contains 16 residues. The CDR3 sequence: CASSLGLAGSGYEQYF. CDR3 nucleotides: TGTGCCAGTAGTCTGGGACTAGCGGGAAGTGGCTACGAGCAGTACTTC.

This sequence joins TRBV11-3 and TRBJ2-5; D unclear. This CDR3 comprises 13 residues. The ends were cut back, 3 bases at V and 0 bases at J, with 5 bases in the middle. Germline V gene data show CDR1 as SGHNT and CDR2 as YENEEA. This chain's CDR3 is CASSFQYQETQYF. The CDR3 coding sequence is TGTGCCAGCAGCTTTCAGTACCAAGAGACCCAGTACTTC. The full variable domain, in which reference TRBV11-3 and TRBJ2-5 provide the parts outside the CDR3, is EAGVVQSPRYKIIEKKQPVAFWCNPISGHNTLYWYLQNLGQGPELLIRYENEEAVDDSQLPKDRFSAERLKGVDSTLKIQPAELGDSAVYLCASSFQYQETQYFGPGTRLLVL.

The chain combines TRBV7-2 with TRBJ2-2, with a weak D call TRBD1 (5 bases). Germline V gene lookup returns CDR1 SGHTA and CDR2 FQGNSA. V lost 5 bases and J 6 bases, leaving 10 bases between the germline ends. The CDR3 runs 13 residues. The DNA of the CDR3 is TGTGCCAGCAGCGCCATGACAGCCGGGGAGCTGTTTTTT. This gives the protein CASSAMTAGELFF.

The sample holds a few counts of this clone. The V gene is TRBV15, the J gene TRBJ2-5, with D possibly matching TRBD2 (6 bases). Per germline, CDR1 LNHNV and CDR2 YYDKDF (reference sequence). V lost 0 bases and J lost 2, with 16 bases in between. The CDR3 loop spans 17 amino acids. Here the CDR3 DNA reads TGTGCCACCAGCAGAGATATGGGGAGGCCGGGGCAAGAGACCCAGTACTTC. It specifies CATSRDMGRPGQETQYF.

In regard to this clone: One end of the junction fails to match germline, which may point to a read error. The rearrangement links TRBV5-1 to TRBJ2-5; a weak D match, TRBD1 (6 bases). CDR1 and CDR2 from the germline V gene are SGHRS and YFSETQ. This CDR3 has 13 amino acids. Here the CDR3 DNA reads TGCGCCAGCAGCAGGACAGACCAAGGGACCCAGTACTTC. This encodes CASSRTDQGTQYF.

V usage is TRBV27 and J usage is TRBJ2-3; no reliable D call. Trimming removed 3 bases at V and 0 bases at J, with 13 bases between. The CDR3 loop spans 16 amino acids. Germline V gives CDR1 MNHEY, CDR2 SMNVEV (reference sequence). The CDR3 DNA is TGTGCCAGCAGTTTCTCCTTCCTCTCTAGCACAGATACGCAGTATTTT. It codes for CASSFSFLSSTDTQYF.

V is TRBV5-6 and J is TRBJ1-6; TRBD1 is a possible D gene (6 bases). The CDR3 runs 15 residues. Germline loops: CDR1 SGHDT, CDR2 YYEEEE. Deletions cut 5 bases from V and 8 bases from J, with 17 bases between. In DNA, the CDR3 is TGTGCCAGCAGAATGGGGGCCGGGCGGGATTCACCCCTCCACTTT. Protein: CASRMGAGRDSPLHF.

The V and J genes are TRBV29-1 and TRBJ2-7; the D is unclear. V shed 6 bases and J shed 6 bases, with 12 bases lying between them. The germline CDR1 and CDR2 sequences are SQVTM and ANQGSEA. This CDR3 is built from 11 residues. The CDR3 bases are TGCAGCGTAAACGGCGGCCGCGAGCAGTACTTC. Translated: CSVNGGREQYF.

This chain joins TRBV6-1 and TRBJ2-1; 9 positions match TRBD1. Germline V gene data show CDR1 as MNHNS and CDR2 as SASEGT. The CDR3 is 18 residues long. The ends lost 3 bases at V and 4 bases at J; junction bases unmatched: 13. The CDR3 spells CASSDHRGLEGNYNEQFF. In DNA, the CDR3 is TGTGCCAGCAGTGACCACAGGGGGCTCGAGGGAAATTACAATGAGCAGTTCTTC.

The V and J genes are TRBV19 and TRBJ2-5; TRBD2 matches at 12 bases. CDR3 length: 15 amino acids. Germline values: CDR1 LNHDA, CDR2 SQIVND (reference sequence). Trimming at V came to 9 bases and at J to 13 bases, leaving 18 bases not matched to a gene. DNA for the CDR3: TGTGCCAGCAGCGGTCTAGCGGGAGGGCGTGATACTTGGTACTTC. Translated: CASSGLAGGRDTWYF.

This clone was counted a single time. V is TRBV7-3 and J is TRBJ2-2, with TRBD2 as a possible D gene (5 bases). Germline V CDR1 and CDR2: SGHTA, FQGTGA. The CDR3 has 17 amino acids. Trimming took 5 bases from V and 3 from J, leaving 19 bases between them. The CDR3 DNA reads as TGTGCCAGCAGCCGGACCCCCATCGGGGTCGACACCGGGGAGCTGTTTTTT. It translates to CASSRTPIGVDTGELFF.

V gene TRBV28 combines with J gene TRBJ2-7, with D possibly TRBD1 on 6 matching bases. The ends were cut back, 4 bases at V and 6 bases at J, with 10 bases in the middle. The CDR3 is 12 amino acids. From germline, CDR1 is MDHEN and CDR2 SYDVKM. As DNA, the CDR3 is TGTGCCAGCAGTTCCCAGGGGCGCGAGCAGTACTTC. Amino acids: CASSSQGREQYF.